This T cell receptor beta chain was captured in a study of cytomegalovirus exposure and HLA in healthy donors. 60 Vbeta and 13 Jbeta primers were used in PCR. Clones were sequenced by immunoSEQ multiplex PCR, and TCRdb holds only the in-frame ones, with some missing. The sample lists 95,000 to 150,000 clones; roughly 14% were seen once. The CDR3 contains 17 residues. Per the germline V gene, CDR1 is MDHEN and CDR2 is SYDVKM. V was pared by 6 bases and J by 6 bases, with 16 bases of the junction left unmatched. The clonotype originates from a woman aged 18-29 years in good health and CMV-seronegative. The sequencing input was PBMCs. V usage is TRBV28 and J usage is TRBJ2-3, with 9 bases fitting TRBD2. Here the CDR3 reads CASRAGTSIPGGDTQYF. For the CDR3, the DNA is TGTGCCAGCAGGGCCGGGACTAGCATCCCTGGGGGTGATACGCAGTATTTT.